One sample yielded the 2 T cell receptor beta chains listed below, sequenced in a study of cytomegalovirus exposure and HLA in healthy donors. Vbeta (60) and Jbeta (13) primers were used in the PCR. The table came from immunoSEQ multiplex PCR; TCRdb's copy has only in-frame clones and leaves some out. The data contain some 130,000 clones, 79% of them singletons. The sample comprised PBMCs. These receptors all stem from a man aged 18 to 30 in good health and CMV-seronegative.

This clone was counted only a few times. This chain links TRBV9 with TRBJ2-1, with a tentative D call TRBD2 (5 bases). The germline CDR1 and CDR2 sequences are SGDLS and YYNGEE. This CDR3 has 12 residues. The germline V and J ends were trimmed by 0 bases and 9 bases, with 7 bases remaining between them. CDR3 in amino acids: CASSVGGSEQFF. CDR3 in DNA: TGTGCCAGCAGCGTAGGAGGGAGTGAGCAGTTCTTC. The variable domain in full, completed from reference TRBV9 and TRBJ2-1, reads DSGVTQTPKHLITATGQRVTLRCSPRSGDLSVYWYQQSLDQGLQFLIQYYNGEERAKGNILERFSAQQFPDLHSELNLSSLELGDSALYFCASSVGGSEQFFGPGTRLTVL.

This chain joins TRBV10-3 and TRBJ2-1; TRBD2 aligns across 8 bases. In germline, CDR1 is ENHRY, CDR2 SYGVKD. There are 15 residues in the CDR3. With 6 bases clipped from V and 1 base from J, the junction kept 5 bases outside the gene matches. As DNA, the CDR3 is TGTGCCATCAGGCAAGCGGGAGCTTCCTACAATGAGCAGTTCTTC. This gives the protein CAIRQAGASYNEQFF.